Below, one T cell receptor (beta chain) is given with its context. The data are from a study of blood T cell repertoires in COVID-19. Produced via immunoSEQ multiplex PCR; TCRdb's table is partial and in-frame only. The sample lists a few hundred thousand clones, about nine tenths occurring once. The germline V and J ends were trimmed by 3 bases and 8 bases, with 11 bases remaining between them. In germline, CDR1 is SGHNT, CDR2 YENEEA. The CDR3 spans 13 residues. V gene TRBV11-3 combines with J gene TRBJ2-1; D call uncertain. Sequencing was carried out using peripheral blood. This clonotype originated in a man aged 35 to 55 who had recovered from COVID-19. CDR3 loop: CASSFFPRDEQFF. In DNA, the CDR3 is TGTGCCAGCAGCTTCTTCCCGCGCGATGAGCAGTTCTTC.